Listed here is a single T cell receptor beta chain. The data were obtained in a study of blood T cells in healthy people across ages. Total RNA, at least 5.5 micrograms per sample, came from PBMCs. The CDR3 has 14 residues. Trimming left V 7 bases short and J 3 bases short, with 16 bases between. Germline V CDR1 and CDR2: MNHEY, SVGAGI. Together with a sample-barcoded 5' primer, a J-beta primer mix was included in a second PCR lasting roughly 6 to 12 cycles. One entry per CDR3 protein, called by TCRdb with MiXCR from the 5' RACE reads. The sample comprises some 1,500,000 distinct CDR3 sequences, roughly 43% of which are singletons, and around 4% rests with the top ten.

This clonotype was sampled from a woman younger than 35 in good health. The genes are TRBV6-5 and TRBJ2-7, with D perhaps TRBD1 or TRBD2 (5 bases each). Sample: blood. The CDR3 is CASNPVGGIYEQYF. CDR3 DNA: TGTGCCAGCAACCCCGTTGGGGGAATCTACGAGCAGTACTTC.